This T cell receptor beta chain was retrieved from a study of T cells in Graves' hyperthyroidism and ophthalmopathy. This clonotype was counted at least ten times. Antigen unknown. The study's findings and limits: Stable hyperthyroidism was told apart from ophthalmopathy by a model built on 13 V-J features.

This CDR3 has 18 amino acids. RNA transcripts provided the source from which TCR beta CDR3 regions were amplified. The HTBI primer set served for first-round RT-PCR of the TCR CDR3. Each CDR3 protein gets one entry after TCRdb re-called the multiplex PCR reads with MiXCR. The data show around 500,000 distinct CDR3 sequences, roughly a sixth seen once. Sequencing was done on a sample of blood. The TCR originated in a woman aged 25 to 39 with Graves' ophthalmopathy. The rearrangement links TRBV3-2 to TRBJ1-2; the D segment call TRBD1 is taken from the table without a DNA check. TRBV3-2 is a known pseudogene. This CDR3 reads CASSQHIPTRMLPYGYTF. CDR3 bases: TGTGCCAGCAGCCAGCATATCCCGACCAGAATGCTCCCCTATGGCTACACCTTC.